The 14 T cell receptor beta chains presented below share a single source sample, sequenced in a study of shared clonotypes between healthy human individuals. Produced via immunoSEQ multiplex PCR; TCRdb's table is partial and in-frame only. Of approximately 710,000 clones in the sample, 90% are singletons; the top ten hold 30% to 40%. The sample taken for sequencing was memory CD8+ T cells from PBMCs. The subset here: CD45RO+ cells pooled with CCR7-negative TemRA cells. These receptor sequences come from a young man in good health. Some clones in this sample may be carry-over from other donors' samples.

The rearrangement joins TRBV11-3 to TRBJ2-3; TRBD2 agrees at 8 bases. CDR1 and CDR2 (germline): SGHNT, YENEEA. With 1 base clipped from V and 0 bases from J, the junction kept 3 bases outside the gene matches. The CDR3 has 16 amino acids. CDR3 loop: CASSLVREGSTDTQYF. DNA of the CDR3: TGTGCCAGCAGCTTAGTACGGGAGGGAAGCACAGATACGCAGTATTTT. The variable domain in full, completed from reference TRBV11-3 and TRBJ2-3, reads EAGVVQSPRYKIIEKKQPVAFWCNPISGHNTLYWYLQNLGQGPELLIRYENEEAVDDSQLPKDRFSAERLKGVDSTLKIQPAELGDSAVYLCASSLVREGSTDTQYFGPGTRLTVL.

The CDR3 nucleotides read TGTGCCAGCAGCTTAGTCGCCCTAGACAATGAGCAGTTCTTC. Encoded protein: CASSLVALDNEQFF. V is TRBV7-9 and J is TRBJ2-1; D gene unclear. Trimming took off 1 base at V and 5 bases at J, with 9 bases between the two ends. Per germline, CDR1 SEHNR and CDR2 FQNEAQ (reference sequence). The CDR3 consists of 14 residues.

The chain is built from TRBV11-2 and TRBJ2-3, with a possible D match to TRBD2 (6 bases). This CDR3 has 14 amino acids. The V gene lost 6 bases and the J gene lost 6 bases, with 16 bases spanning the gap. Per germline, CDR1 SGHAT and CDR2 FQNNGV. Here the CDR3 reads CASRFSGGADTQYF. The CDR3 DNA follows: TGTGCCAGCAGGTTTAGCGGTGGGGCGGATACGCAGTATTTT.

The chain is built from TRBV30 and TRBJ1-2; no clear D. With 6 bases removed from V and 4 bases from J, the gap between germline ends came to 21 bases. Germline CDR1 GTSNPN, CDR2 SVGIG (reference sequence). This CDR3 has 15 residues. DNA of the CDR3: TGTGCCTGCCTAAACTACCCCCGGGATACCTATGGCTACACCTTC. This gives the protein CACLNYPRDTYGYTF.

V gene TRBV6-5 combines with J gene TRBJ1-1; possible D gene TRBD1, 6 bases. Germline values: CDR1 MNHEY, CDR2 SVGAGI. Trimming removed 4 bases from V and 7 bases from J, with 16 bases in between. The CDR3 consists of 14 residues. Here the CDR3 DNA reads TGTGCCAGCAGTTCAGGGGAAAGAGTTGGTGAAGCTTTCTTT. Translated, it gives CASSSGERVGEAFF.

The V gene is TRBV28, the J gene TRBJ2-1; 10 nucleotides align to TRBD2. Germline CDR1 reads MDHEN; CDR2 reads SYDVKM. J lost 1 base, V lost 8 bases, and 2 bases had no gene match. The CDR3 consists of 14 residues. The CDR3 DNA reads TGTGCCAGCTCGACTAGCGGGTCCTACAATGAGCAGTTCTTC. Protein sequence: CASSTSGSYNEQFF.

V and J are TRBV15 and TRBJ2-7, with D perhaps matching TRBD2 (6 bases). Germline CDR1 LNHNV, CDR2 YYDKDF (reference sequence). The germline V and J ends were trimmed by 0 bases and 3 bases, with 15 bases remaining between them. CDR3 length: 16 residues. This chain's CDR3 is CATSRDGDGRYYEQYF. CDR3 DNA sequence: TGTGCCACCAGCAGAGATGGTGACGGGAGATACTACGAGCAGTACTTC.

J is TRBJ2-7 and V is TRBV5-1; 8 nucleotides line up with TRBD1. CDR3 size: 15 residues. V lost 4 bases and J lost 2; bases outside the gene matches: 8. CDR1 and CDR2 from the germline V gene are SGHRS and YFSETQ. The CDR3 region has the DNA TGCGCCAGCAGCCTGCGACAGGGGATGGCCTACGAGCAGTACTTC. Amino acid sequence: CASSLRQGMAYEQYF. Full variable domain (outside the CDR3, taken from reference TRBV5-1 and TRBJ2-7): KAGVTQTPRYLIKTRGQQVTLSCSPISGHRSVSWYQQTPGQGLQFLFEYFSETQRNKGNFPGRFSGRQFSNSRSEMNVSTLELGDSALYLCASSLRQGMAYEQYFGPGTRLTVT.

The chain recombines TRBV27 with TRBJ2-2; D uncertain. Trimming pared 5 bases from V and 4 bases from J, leaving 11 bases between. Germline values: CDR1 MNHEY, CDR2 SMNVEV (reference sequence). The CDR3 length is 14 residues. In DNA, the CDR3 is TGTGCCAGCAGTCCAAGTGCCGGCACCGGGGAGCTGTTTTTT. It encodes CASSPSAGTGELFF.

The genes are TRBV6-5 and TRBJ1-1, with D perhaps TRBD1 (5 bases). CDR1 MNHEY and CDR2 SVGAGI come from the germline V gene. CDR3 length equals 14 residues. Trimming shortened V by 0 bases and J by 6 bases, and 11 bases separated the two germline ends. CDR3 in DNA: TGTGCCAGCAGTTACTCGTCGGGGCCCGCTGAAGCTTTCTTT. It yields the protein CASSYSSGPAEAFF.

The J gene is TRBJ2-1, the V gene TRBV6-5; 7 bases are shared with TRBD2. Trimming cost V 6 bases and J 7 bases; bases outside gene matches: 15. In germline, CDR1 is MNHEY, CDR2 SVGAGI. This CDR3 has 16 amino acids. This CDR3 is CASSYGFAGVSNEQFF. The CDR3 DNA follows: TGTGCCAGCAGCTACGGGTTCGCGGGAGTGTCGAATGAGCAGTTCTTC.

The rearrangement joins TRBV28 to TRBJ2-2; 11 bases are shared with TRBD2. Germline V lookup: CDR1 MDHEN, CDR2 SYDVKM. The CDR3 totals 18 residues. V dropped 1 base and J dropped 0; count of bases not matched to a gene: 4. The CDR3 protein is CASSLSLAGGSNTGELFF. The CDR3 nucleotides are TGTGCCAGCAGTTTATCCCTAGCGGGAGGTTCGAACACCGGGGAGCTGTTTTTT.

V is TRBV6-5 and J is TRBJ2-7; the D gene is possibly TRBD2 (6 bases). Germline V gene data show CDR1 as MNHEY and CDR2 as SVGAGI. The CDR3 runs 13 residues. Between the trimmed V and J ends, which lost 6 bases and 7 bases, there was a span of 16 bases. Written as DNA, the CDR3 is TGTGCCAGCAGCTGGACCCGGAGCGGGGAGCAGTACTTC. This gives the protein CASSWTRSGEQYF.

The rearrangement links TRBV7-8 to TRBJ2-3; TRBD1 aligns across 9 bases. CDR1 is SGHVS and CDR2 is FQNEAQ in the germline V gene. The CDR3 is made up of 14 amino acids. Unmatched junction bases numbered 7, after V lost 8 bases and J lost 4 bases. The CDR3 spells CASETTGGSDTQYF. The DNA for the CDR3 is TGTGCCAGCGAAACGACAGGGGGTTCAGATACGCAGTATTTT.